This T cell receptor (beta chain) was recovered during a study of blood T cells in healthy people across ages. Whole-study context: Template switching recovered approximately one barcoded beta molecule for every two T cells.

The sample holds one count of this clonotype. V lost 4 bases and J 2 bases, leaving 12 bases between the germline ends. The CDR3 consists of 14 residues. Per the germline V gene, CDR1 is SGHRS and CDR2 is YFSETQ. A second PCR of 7 to 11 cycles used a sample-barcoded 5' primer and a J-beta primer mix. Per-sample output comprised a minimum of 2.5 million paired-end reads containing CDR3. TCRdb re-derived calls from the 5' RACE reads in MiXCR, one entry per CDR3 protein. In the table there are 800,000 to 950,000 distinct CDR3 sequences, around 46% of which are singletons. The donors, all healthy, were Caucasians living in Russia, aged about 6 to 90.

The J gene is TRBJ2-5, the V gene TRBV5-1; tentative D call: TRBD1 (6 bases). Input material: blood. This sequence originates from a man aged 25 to 40 in good health. In nucleotides, the CDR3 is TGCGCCAGCAGCGCGACGACAGGACAAGAGACCCAGTACTTC. Protein product: CASSATTGQETQYF.